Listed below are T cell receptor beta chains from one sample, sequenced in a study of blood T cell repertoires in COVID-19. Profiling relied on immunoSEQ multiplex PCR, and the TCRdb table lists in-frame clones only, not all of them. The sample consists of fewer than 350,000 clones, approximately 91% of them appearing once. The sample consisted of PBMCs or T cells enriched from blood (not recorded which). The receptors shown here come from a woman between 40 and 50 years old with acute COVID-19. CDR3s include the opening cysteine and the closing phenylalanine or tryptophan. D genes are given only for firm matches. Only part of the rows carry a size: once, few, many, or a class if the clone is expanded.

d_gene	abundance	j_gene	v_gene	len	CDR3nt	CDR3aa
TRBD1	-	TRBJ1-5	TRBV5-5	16	TGTGCCAGCAGCCCCTCTCCGGGACAGCACAATCAGCCCCAGCATTTT	CASSPSPGQHNQPQHF
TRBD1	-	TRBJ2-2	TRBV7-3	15	TGTGCCAGCAGTCGAGGGGGCGCGAACACCGGGGAGCTGTTTTTT	CASSRGGANTGELFF
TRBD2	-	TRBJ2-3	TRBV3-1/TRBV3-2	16	TGTGCCAGCAGCCAACAGGGACTAGCGGGAGCTCTTACGCAGTATTTT	CASSQQGLAGALTQYF
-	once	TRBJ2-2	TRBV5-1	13	TGCGCCAGCAGCCTCCGCGTTGGGCAGGAGCTGTTTTTT	CASSLRVGQELFF
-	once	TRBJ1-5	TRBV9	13	TGTGCCAGCAGCGGGACAGCGGCTCAGCCCCAGCATTTT	CASSGTAAQPQHF
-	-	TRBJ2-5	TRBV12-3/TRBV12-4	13	TGTGCCAGCAGTTCCAGGAGGAAAGAGACCCAGTACTTC	CASSSRRKETQYF
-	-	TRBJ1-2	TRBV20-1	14	TGCAGTGCTAGTCGGCAGGGATCAGCCGGGGGCTACACCTTC	CSASRQGSAGGYTF
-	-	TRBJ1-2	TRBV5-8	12	TGTGCCAGCAGCCCCAGGGCCAGGGGCTACACCTTC	CASSPRARGYTF
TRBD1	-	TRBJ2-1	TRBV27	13	TGTGCCAGCAGTATCACAGGGGTCAATGAGCAGTTCTTC	CASSITGVNEQFF
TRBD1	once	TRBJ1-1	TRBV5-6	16	TGTGCCAGCAGCCCGGGACAGGGGCCGCGAGTTACTGAAGCTTTCTTT	CASSPGQGPRVTEAFF
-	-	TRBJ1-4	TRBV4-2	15	TGTGCCAGCAGCCCACGGACAGTAACTAATGAAAAACTGTTTTTT	CASSPRTVTNEKLFF
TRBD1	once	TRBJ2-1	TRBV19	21	TGTGCCAGTAGTCTTCCGCACGGAGACAGGGGGCTAAGTGGGAGCCGCAATGAGCAGTTCTTC	CASSLPHGDRGLSGSRNEQFF
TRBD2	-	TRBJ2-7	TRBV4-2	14	TGTGCCAGCAGCGACCGGACTAGCGGAGACGAGCAGTACTTC	CASSDRTSGDEQYF
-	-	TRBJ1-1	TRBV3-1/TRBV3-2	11	TGTGCCAGCAGCCATGCAGGGGTCGCTTTCTTT	CASSHAGVAFF
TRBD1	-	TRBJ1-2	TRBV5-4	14	TGTGCCAGCAGCGCTACAGGGGGTAACGGTGGCTACACCTTC	CASSATGGNGGYTF
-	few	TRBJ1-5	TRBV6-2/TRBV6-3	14	TGTGCCAGCAGTTACTCGAGTGTCAGGGACAACCAGCATTTT	CASSYSSVRDNQHF
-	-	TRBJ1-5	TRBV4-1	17	TGCGCCAGCAGCCAAGAAGGCGGTCGGCGAAACAATCAGCCCCAGCATTTT	CASSQEGGRRNNQPQHF
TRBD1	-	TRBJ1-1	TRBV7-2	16	TGTGCCAGCAGCATACAGGGGGCAGGCGTGAACACTGAAGCTTTCTTT	CASSIQGAGVNTEAFF
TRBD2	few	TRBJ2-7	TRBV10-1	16	TGCGCCAGCAGACTTGGACTAGCGGGGGCCTGCTACGAGCAGTACTTC	CASRLGLAGACYEQYF
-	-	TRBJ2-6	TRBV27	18	TGTGCCAGCAGTTTATCGTCAGGCTTCTACTCTGGGGCCAACGTCCTGACTTTC	CASSLSSGFYSGANVLTF
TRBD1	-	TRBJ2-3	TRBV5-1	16	TGCGCCAGCAGCTTGGGGGGCGGACAGGGGAGCGATACGCAGTATTTT	CASSLGGGQGSDTQYF
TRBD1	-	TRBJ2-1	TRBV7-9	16	TGTGCCAGCAGCGCACGGAGGACAGGGGGCGAAAATGAGCAGTTCTTC	CASSARRTGGENEQFF
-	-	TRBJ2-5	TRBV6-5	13	TGTGCCAGCAGAAAGACCGGGCAAGAGACCCAGTACTTC	CASRKTGQETQYF
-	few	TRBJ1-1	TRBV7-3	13	TGTGCCAGCAGCTTAGCGCGGAACACTGAAGCTTTCTTT	CASSLARNTEAFF
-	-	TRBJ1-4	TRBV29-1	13	TGCAGCGTTGCCGACAGCAGACATGAAAAACTGTTTTTT	CSVADSRHEKLFF
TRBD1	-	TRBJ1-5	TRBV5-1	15	TGCGCAAACTTAAATTCTGACAGGGACAATCAGCCCCAGCATTTT	CANLNSDRDNQPQHF
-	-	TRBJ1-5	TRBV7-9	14	TGTGCCAGCAGCTCCAGGGGTAGCAATCAGCCCCAGCATTTT	CASSSRGSNQPQHF
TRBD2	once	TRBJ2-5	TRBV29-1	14	TGCAGCGTCCCTGTGGCGGGGGTTCGTTACACCCAGTACTTC	CSVPVAGVRYTQYF
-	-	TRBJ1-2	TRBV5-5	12	TGTGCCAGCAGCTTGGACAGCTATGGCTACACCTTC	CASSLDSYGYTF
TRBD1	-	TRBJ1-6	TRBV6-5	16	TGTGCCAGCAGTTACTGGCGACAGGGGGCGAATTCACCCCTCCACTTT	CASSYWRQGANSPLHF
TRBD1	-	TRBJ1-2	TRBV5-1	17	TGCGCCAGCAGCTCAAAGACAGGGGGGTTTTCTGGCTATGGCTACACCTTC	CASSSKTGGFSGYGYTF
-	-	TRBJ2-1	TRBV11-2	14	TGTGCCAGCAGCTTAGATCCGGGTCTCATTGAGCAGTTCTTC	CASSLDPGLIEQFF
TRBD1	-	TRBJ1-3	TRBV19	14	TGTGCCACCATTACAAGGGGGCTTGGAAACACCATATATTTT	CATITRGLGNTIYF
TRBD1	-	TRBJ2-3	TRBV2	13	TGTGCCAAAATGGACAGGGGGCGGGATACGCAGTATTTT	CAKMDRGRDTQYF
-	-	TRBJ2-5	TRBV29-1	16	TGCAGCGTTCCATCCCGAGGAGGGGGGGGGCAAGAGACCCAGTACTTC	CSVPSRGGGGQETQYF
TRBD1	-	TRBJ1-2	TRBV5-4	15	TGTGCCAGCAGCAGAGCCGGGACAGGGGTTTATGGCTACACCTTC	CASSRAGTGVYGYTF
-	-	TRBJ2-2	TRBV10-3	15	TGTGCCCCTCAAGGGGGGGGGCTTTCCACCGGGGAGCTGTTTTTT	CAPQGGGLSTGELFF
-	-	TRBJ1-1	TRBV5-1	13	TGCGCCAGCAGCAGTTCAGTGAACACTGAAGCTTTCTTT	CASSSSVNTEAFF
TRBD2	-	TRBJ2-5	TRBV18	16	TGTGCCAGCTCACCCGGGACTAGTGGTACGGGAGAGACCCAGTACTTC	CASSPGTSGTGETQYF
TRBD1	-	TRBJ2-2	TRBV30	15	TGTGCCTGGAGCGTAGGGGGCGCATGGTCCGGGGAGCTGTTTTTT	CAWSVGGAWSGELFF
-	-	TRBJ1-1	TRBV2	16	TGTGCCAGCAGGAGACTTGGTGGCTACGGGAACACTGAAGCTTTCTTT	CASRRLGGYGNTEAFF
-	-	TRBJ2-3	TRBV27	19	TGTGCCAGCAGTTTTACTGCTTACCTAGCGACAGAAAGCACAGATACGCAGTATTTT	CASSFTAYLATESTDTQYF
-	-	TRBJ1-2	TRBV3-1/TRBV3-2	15	TGTGCCAGCAGCCAAGATACGGGAACTGGCTATGGCTACACCTTC	CASSQDTGTGYGYTF
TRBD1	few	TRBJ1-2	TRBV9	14	TGTGCCAGCAGTCAGGCGCTAGGACAGGGGGGCTACACCTTC	CASSQALGQGGYTF
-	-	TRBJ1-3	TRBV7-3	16	TGTGCCATGATACAGTGGGCCACCGGGACAGGAAACACCATATATTTT	CAMIQWATGTGNTIYF
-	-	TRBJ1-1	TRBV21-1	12	TGTGCCAGCAGCAACAGGAACACTGAAGCTTTCTTT	CASSNRNTEAFF
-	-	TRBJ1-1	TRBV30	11	TGTGCCTGGGACGGCGGTGTAGGTCTGGGTTTT	CAWDGGVGLGF
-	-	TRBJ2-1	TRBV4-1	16	TGCGCCAGCAGTCTCGTCAGTACTAGCTCCTACAATGAGCAGTTCTTC	CASSLVSTSSYNEQFF